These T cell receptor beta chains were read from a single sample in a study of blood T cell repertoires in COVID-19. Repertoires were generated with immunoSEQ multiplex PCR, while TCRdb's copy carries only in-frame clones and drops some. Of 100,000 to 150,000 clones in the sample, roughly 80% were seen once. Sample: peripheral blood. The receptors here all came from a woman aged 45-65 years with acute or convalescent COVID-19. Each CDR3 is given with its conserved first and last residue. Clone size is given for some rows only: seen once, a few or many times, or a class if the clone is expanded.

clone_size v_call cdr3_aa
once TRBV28 CASSSPTGRELEQYF
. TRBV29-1 CSVDSGTGSGYTF
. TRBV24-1 CATSDTRGPPYNEQFF
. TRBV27 CASSLSGRDSNQPQHF
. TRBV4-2 CASSQDLRGGAYEQYF
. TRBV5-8 CASSFSGTSGGPSYNEQFF
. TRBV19 CASSISREKLFF
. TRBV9 CASSVSNLQGAGSGNTIYF
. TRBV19 CASRIAGTRIPGELFF
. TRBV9 CASSVNPLPSGLAGTDTQYF
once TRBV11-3 CASSLAGGYNEQFF
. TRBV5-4 CASSSTGGTEAFF
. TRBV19 CASTQTTGAEAFF
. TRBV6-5 CASNPLGTGTDTQYF
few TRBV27 CASRRNSSPGYTF
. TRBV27 CASSFSRGGTDTQYF
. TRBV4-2 CASSQEGQRIISGNTIYF
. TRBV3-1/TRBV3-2 CASSLRTGLNSPLHF
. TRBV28 CASRFGRERLSF
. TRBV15 CATSRVGTGISEQFF
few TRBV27 CASSIRQNYGYTF
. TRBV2 CASSEVSSGNTIYF
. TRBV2 CASRGTGSSPLHF
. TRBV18 CASSSGRGGFYEQYF
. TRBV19 CASSDSTDRFRDEQFF
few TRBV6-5 CATDPQEGYNSPLHF
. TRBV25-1 CASSGHSGANVLTF
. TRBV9 CASSVTSGGAYEQYF
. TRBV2 CASSDPLAGAAYEQYF
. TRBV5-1 CASSLGQDYNEQFF
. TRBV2 CASTPGHGGTGELFF
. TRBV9 CASSVGGETYEQYF
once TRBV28 CASSAQGRPLHF
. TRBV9 CASSADTGRDTF
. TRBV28 CASSGRETEYEQYF
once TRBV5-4 CASSLSASRATGELFF
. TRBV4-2 CASSQETGNEKLFF
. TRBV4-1 CASSLLPGQGYEQYF
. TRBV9 CASSVAKGGGPGELFF
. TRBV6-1 CASSEVQGRGGNFQPQHF
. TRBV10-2 CASRIMNTEAFF